These T cell receptor beta chains were read from a single sample in a study of T cell responses to AZD1222 COVID-19 vaccine. Sequenced by immunoSEQ multiplex PCR; TCRdb stores in-frame clones only, minus some. The sample carries 100,000 to 120,000 clones, around 93% recorded once. The sample was peripheral blood, taken 28 days after the second AZD1222 dose. These receptors originate from an adult who received the AZD1222 COVID-19 vaccine. CDR3s include the opening cysteine and the closing phenylalanine or tryptophan. Each record gives: V gene, clone size, J gene, D gene, CDR3 DNA, CDR3 protein. D genes are given only for firm matches. Part of the rows lack a size; the others show once, few, many or a class for expanded clones.

TRBV5-4,-,TRBJ2-7,-,TGTGCCAGCAGCTTGGCGACCTACGAGCAGTACTTC,CASSLATYEQYF
TRBV9,once,TRBJ2-3,TRBD2,TGTGCCAGCAGCGTAGGGGCTAGCGGGAGCACAGATACGCAGTATTTT,CASSVGASGSTDTQYF
TRBV5-1,-,TRBJ2-7,TRBD1,TGCGCCAGCAGCTTACGACAGGGTCGTACCTACGAGCAGTACTTC,CASSLRQGRTYEQYF
TRBV2,-,TRBJ1-5,TRBD1,TGTGCCAGCAGTGAAATGGGACAGGGACAGCCCCAGCATTTT,CASSEMGQGQPQHF
TRBV7-9,once,TRBJ1-5,-,TGTGCCAGCAGCTTCGACAGCCTCAATCAGCCCCAGCATTTT,CASSFDSLNQPQHF
TRBV15,-,TRBJ2-1,-,TGTGCCACCAGCCCCGACTCCCTATCCTACAATGAGCAGTTCTTC,CATSPDSLSYNEQFF
TRBV19,-,TRBJ1-5,-,TGTGCCAGTAGTATTGGGGCCGGGACGCCATATAGCAATCAGCCCCAGCATTTT,CASSIGAGTPYSNQPQHF
TRBV6-6,-,TRBJ1-1,-,TGTGCCAGCAGTGAGGGATTGGGTTTGAACACTGAAGCTTTCTTT,CASSEGLGLNTEAFF
TRBV6-5,-,TRBJ2-7,TRBD2,TGTGCCAGCAGGTCCGCCGGGAGGTACTTTGACGAGCAGTACTTC,CASRSAGRYFDEQYF
TRBV29-1,-,TRBJ1-1,TRBD1,TGCAGCGTTAAAATTGGACAGGGTTACACTGAAGCTTTCTTT,CSVKIGQGYTEAFF
TRBV6-1,-,TRBJ2-5,-,TGTGCCAGCAGTCAGACAGGAAGGGAGACCCAGTACTTC,CASSQTGRETQYF
TRBV11-2,once,TRBJ1-3,-,TGTGCCAGCAGCTTGAACAGTCTCTCTGGAAACACCATATATTTT,CASSLNSLSGNTIYF
TRBV27,-,TRBJ2-6,-,TGTGCCAGCAGGCGCATAGGGGGTGACCCTCTCTCTGGGGCCAACGTCCTGACTTTC,CASRRIGGDPLSGANVLTF
TRBV2,-,TRBJ1-2,TRBD1,TGTGCCACGCAGACCGGGACAGGGGGAATATACACCTTC,CATQTGTGGIYTF
TRBV28,-,TRBJ2-3,-,TGTGCCAGCACCCCTCAACGAGGCGGGGCCCTCACAGATACGCAGTATTTT,CASTPQRGGALTDTQYF
TRBV29-1,-,TRBJ2-5,-,TGCAGCGTTGAAGACAACATGGACGCTCTGAGAACCCAGTACTTC,CSVEDNMDALRTQYF
TRBV27,-,TRBJ2-5,-,TGTGCCAGCAGCAAACGCCAGGGAGGAGAGACCCAGTACTTC,CASSKRQGGETQYF
TRBV19,-,TRBJ1-2,TRBD1,TGTGCCAGTCAGACAGGGGGTAACTATGGCTACACCTTC,CASQTGGNYGYTF
TRBV5-1,once,TRBJ1-1,-,TGCGCCAGCAGCTTGGAAGGGGATATGAACACTGAAGCTTTCTTT,CASSLEGDMNTEAFF
TRBV27,-,TRBJ1-5,TRBD1,TGTGCCAGCAGTTGGGACAGCGAGACAGGTCAGCCCCAGCATTTT,CASSWDSETGQPQHF
TRBV29-1,-,TRBJ1-1,-,TGCAGCGCCGCCCGGGGGGAGAACACTGAAGCTTTCTTT,CSAARGENTEAFF
TRBV4-1,-,TRBJ2-1,-,TGCGCCAGCAGCCAACGTGTCGAGAACCTGAACAATGAGCAGTTCTTC,CASSQRVENLNNEQFF
TRBV19,-,TRBJ2-6,TRBD1,TGTGCCAGTAACAGGGGGCTGGCTGGGGCCAACGTCCTGACTTTC,CASNRGLAGANVLTF
TRBV12-5,-,TRBJ2-3,-,TGTGCTAGTGGTTTCGGACAGAACACAGATACGCAGTATTTT,CASGFGQNTDTQYF
TRBV5-5,once,TRBJ2-7,-,TGTGCCAGCAGCTTGTCAAGCGCCCTCTCCTACGAGCAGTACTTC,CASSLSSALSYEQYF
TRBV4-2,-,TRBJ2-7,-,TGTGCCAGCAGCCGGACCGGTGACTCCTACGAGCAGTACTTC,CASSRTGDSYEQYF
TRBV19,-,TRBJ1-1,-,TGTGCCAGTAGTATCTCGGGGAACACTGAAGCTTTCTTT,CASSISGNTEAFF
TRBV10-2,-,TRBJ2-7,TRBD1,TGCGCCAGCAGTGAGTCTAGGGACAGTGCCACCTACGAGCAGTACTTC,CASSESRDSATYEQYF
TRBV30,-,TRBJ1-2,-,TGTGCCTGTCCGCGGGGGGCGCAGAACTATGGCTACACCTTC,CACPRGAQNYGYTF
TRBV27,-,TRBJ1-2,-,TGTGCCAGCAGTTTGTATACGGGAGGCCTCTATGGCTACACCTTC,CASSLYTGGLYGYTF
TRBV6-5,once,TRBJ1-5,-,TGTGCCAGCAGTTACATTGGGCAGCCCCAGCATTTT,CASSYIGQPQHF
TRBV28,-,TRBJ1-4,-,TGTGCCAGCAGCCTCGGGGGGGATCAAGAAAAACTGTTTTTT,CASSLGGDQEKLFF
TRBV2,-,TRBJ1-5,TRBD1,TGTGCCAGCAGCGGCCAGGGGGTGGACAATCAGCCCCAGCATTTT,CASSGQGVDNQPQHF
TRBV6-1,-,TRBJ1-1,-,TGTGCCAGCAGTGAACCCCACAGATCGAACACTGAAGCTTTCTTT,CASSEPHRSNTEAFF
TRBV5-1,-,TRBJ2-3,-,TGCGCCAGCAGCTCGAGGTGGGGGGCAGATACGCAGTATTTT,CASSSRWGADTQYF
TRBV5-1,-,TRBJ1-1,TRBD1,TGCGCCAGCAGCTTGGCGGGACAGGGCTTTGAAGCTTTCTTT,CASSLAGQGFEAFF
TRBV15,-,TRBJ2-7,-,TGTGCCACCAGCAGAGGCCAGGGGAGTTACGAGCAGTACTTC,CATSRGQGSYEQYF
TRBV10-1,-,TRBJ1-6,-,TGCGCCAGCAGTGACCACGGTAATTCACCCCTCCACTTT,CASSDHGNSPLHF
TRBV3-1/TRBV3-2,-,TRBJ2-1,TRBD2,TGTGCCAGCAGCCAAGGTAGCGGGGCATACAATGAGCAGTTCTTC,CASSQGSGAYNEQFF
TRBV14,-,TRBJ1-2,-,TGTGCCAGCAGCCAATACCCAGGCGAAAACTATGGCTACACCTTC,CASSQYPGENYGYTF
TRBV3-1/TRBV3-2,-,TRBJ2-1,-,TGTGCCAGCAGCCGACCCGGGACTCGTGGCTACAATGAGCAGTTCTTC,CASSRPGTRGYNEQFF
TRBV5-1,-,TRBJ1-1,-,TGCGCCAGCAGTGAGCAGGGAAACACTGAAGCTTTCTTT,CASSEQGNTEAFF
TRBV5-1,-,TRBJ1-1,-,TGCGCCAGCAGCCTAACAAGGGCTGAAGCTTTCTTT,CASSLTRAEAFF
TRBV10-2,-,TRBJ1-5,-,TGCGCCAGCAGTGAGCAGGGCCCCCAGCCCCAGCATTTT,CASSEQGPQPQHF
TRBV7-8,-,TRBJ1-5,-,TGTGCCAGCAGCTCCGCCCGGGACCTTGCCAGTCCCCAGCATTTT,CASSSARDLASPQHF
TRBV13,-,TRBJ1-2,-,TGTGCCAGCAGCTTGTCGAGGTTGGTGAACTATGGCTACACCTTC,CASSLSRLVNYGYTF
TRBV27,-,TRBJ2-7,-,TGTGCCAGCGGGCAGGGAGATTCCTACGAGCAGTACTTC,CASGQGDSYEQYF
TRBV6-5,-,TRBJ2-7,TRBD1,TGTGCCAGCAGCCTAGCGGGGGACAGGGGGCGCGAGCAGTACTTC,CASSLAGDRGREQYF
TRBV7-9,-,TRBJ2-7,-,TGTGCCAGCAGCTTAGGGCAGGGAGCCTACGAGCAGTACTTC,CASSLGQGAYEQYF
TRBV3-1/TRBV3-2,once,TRBJ2-1,-,TGTGCCAGCAGCCAGGGCCGGCGATATGAGCAGTTCTTC,CASSQGRRYEQFF
TRBV5-4,-,TRBJ2-7,-,TGTGCCAGCAGCTTGAAAGGGTCCTACGAGCAGTACTTC,CASSLKGSYEQYF
TRBV6-5,-,TRBJ1-2,TRBD1,TGTGCCAGCTCCAACGGGGACAGGCCGAGGCGGGGCTACACCTTC,CASSNGDRPRRGYTF
TRBV9,-,TRBJ1-1,-,TGTGCCAGCAGCCGCCTCGACAGAGACCGAACTGAAGCTTTCTTT,CASSRLDRDRTEAFF